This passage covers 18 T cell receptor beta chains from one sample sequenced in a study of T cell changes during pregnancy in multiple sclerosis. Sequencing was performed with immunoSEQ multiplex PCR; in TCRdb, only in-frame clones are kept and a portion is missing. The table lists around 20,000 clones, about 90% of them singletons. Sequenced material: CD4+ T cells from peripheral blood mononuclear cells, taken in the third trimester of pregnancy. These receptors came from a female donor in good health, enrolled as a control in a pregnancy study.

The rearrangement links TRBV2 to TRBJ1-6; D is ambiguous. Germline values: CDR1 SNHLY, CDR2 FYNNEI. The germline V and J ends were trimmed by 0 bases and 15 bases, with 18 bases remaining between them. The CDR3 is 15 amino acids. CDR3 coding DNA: TGTGCCAGCAGTGAAGCCGAGGCAGCCCGATTAATCCTCCACTTT. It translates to CASSEAEAARLILHF.

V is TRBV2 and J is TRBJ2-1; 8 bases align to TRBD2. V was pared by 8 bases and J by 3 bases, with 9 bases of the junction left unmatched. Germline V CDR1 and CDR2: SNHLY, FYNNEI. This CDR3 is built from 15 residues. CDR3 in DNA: TGTGCCAGCTCACTAGCGGAGGGGGGCTACAATGAGCAGTTCTTC. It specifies CASSLAEGGYNEQFF.

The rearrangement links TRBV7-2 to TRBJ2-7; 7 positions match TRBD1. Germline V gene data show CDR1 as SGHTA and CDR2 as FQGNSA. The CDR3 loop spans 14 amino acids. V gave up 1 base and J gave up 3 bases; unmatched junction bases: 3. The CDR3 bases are TGTGCCAGCAGCTTAGAGGGGACAGTCTACGAGCAGTACTTC. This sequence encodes CASSLEGTVYEQYF.

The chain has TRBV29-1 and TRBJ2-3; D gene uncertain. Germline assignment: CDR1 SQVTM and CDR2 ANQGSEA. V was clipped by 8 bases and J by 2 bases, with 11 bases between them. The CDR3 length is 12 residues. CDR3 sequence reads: CSIYQATDTQYF. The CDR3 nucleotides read TGCAGCATCTACCAGGCCACAGATACGCAGTATTTT.

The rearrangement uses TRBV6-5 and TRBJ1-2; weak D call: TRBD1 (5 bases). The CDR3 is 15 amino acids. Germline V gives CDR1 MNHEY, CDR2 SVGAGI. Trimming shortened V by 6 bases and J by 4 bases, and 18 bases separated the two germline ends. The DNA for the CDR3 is TGTGCCAGCAGCCGGGGGGGGAGGACTCTCTATGGCTACACCTTC. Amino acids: CASSRGGRTLYGYTF.

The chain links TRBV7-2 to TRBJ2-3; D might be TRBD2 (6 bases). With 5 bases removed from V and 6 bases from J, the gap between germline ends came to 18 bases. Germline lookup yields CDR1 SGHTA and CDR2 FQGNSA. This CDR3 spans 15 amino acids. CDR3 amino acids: CASSLRSGRLDTQYF. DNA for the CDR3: TGTGCCAGCAGCCTGAGGTCGGGGAGGTTGGATACGCAGTATTTT.

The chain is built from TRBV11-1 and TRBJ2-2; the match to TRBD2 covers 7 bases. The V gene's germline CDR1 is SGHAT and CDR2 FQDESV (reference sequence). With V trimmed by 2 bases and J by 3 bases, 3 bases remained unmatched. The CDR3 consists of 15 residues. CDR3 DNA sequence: TGTGCCAGCAGCTTACCGGGAGGATACACCGGGGAGCTGTTTTTT. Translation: CASSLPGGYTGELFF.

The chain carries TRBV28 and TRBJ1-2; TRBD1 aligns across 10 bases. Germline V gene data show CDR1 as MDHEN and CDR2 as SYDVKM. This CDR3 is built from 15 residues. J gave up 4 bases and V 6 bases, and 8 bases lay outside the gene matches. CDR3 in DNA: TGTGCCAGCAGGACTTTCGGGACAGGGGTCTATGGCTACACCTTC. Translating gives CASRTFGTGVYGYTF.

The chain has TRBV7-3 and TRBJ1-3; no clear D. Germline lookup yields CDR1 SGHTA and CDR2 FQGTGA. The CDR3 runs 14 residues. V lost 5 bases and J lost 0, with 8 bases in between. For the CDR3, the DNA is TGTGCCAGCAGCCTAGGGAGCTCTGGAAACACCATATATTTT. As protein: CASSLGSSGNTIYF.

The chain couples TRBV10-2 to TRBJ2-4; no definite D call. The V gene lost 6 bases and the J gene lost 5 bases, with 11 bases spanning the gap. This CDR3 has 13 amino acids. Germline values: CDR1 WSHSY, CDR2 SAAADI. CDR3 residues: CASSEILENIQYF. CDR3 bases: TGCGCCAGCAGCGAGATTCTAGAAAACATTCAGTACTTC.

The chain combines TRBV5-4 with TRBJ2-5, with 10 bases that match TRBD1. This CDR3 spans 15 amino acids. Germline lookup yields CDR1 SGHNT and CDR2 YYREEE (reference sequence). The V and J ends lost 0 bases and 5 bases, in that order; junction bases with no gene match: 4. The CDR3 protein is CASSLERQGAETQYF. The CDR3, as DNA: TGTGCCAGCAGCTTGGAAAGACAGGGGGCGGAGACCCAGTACTTC.

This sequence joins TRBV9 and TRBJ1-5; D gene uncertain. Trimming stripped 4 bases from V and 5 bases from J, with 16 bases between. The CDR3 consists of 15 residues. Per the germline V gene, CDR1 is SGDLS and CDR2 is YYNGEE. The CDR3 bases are TGTGCCAGCAGCCCCCGGGAGGGATGGGATCAGCCCCAGCATTTT. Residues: CASSPREGWDQPQHF.

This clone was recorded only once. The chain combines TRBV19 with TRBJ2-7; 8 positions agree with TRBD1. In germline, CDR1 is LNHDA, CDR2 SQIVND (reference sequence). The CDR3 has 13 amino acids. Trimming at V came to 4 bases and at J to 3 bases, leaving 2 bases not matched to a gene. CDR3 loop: CASSTDRGYEQYF. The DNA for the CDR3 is TGTGCCAGTAGTACTGACAGGGGCTACGAGCAGTACTTC.

CDR3 sequence (DNA): TGTGCCAGCAGCTTGGGGAGGGACACCGGGGAGCTGTTTTTT. It encodes CASSLGRDTGELFF. The gene calls are TRBV5-8 and TRBJ2-2, with D tentatively TRBD2 (6 bases). The V and J ends lost 0 bases and 3 bases respectively, with 6 bases between them. This CDR3 is 14 amino acids long. Germline values: CDR1 SGHTS, CDR2 YDEGEE.

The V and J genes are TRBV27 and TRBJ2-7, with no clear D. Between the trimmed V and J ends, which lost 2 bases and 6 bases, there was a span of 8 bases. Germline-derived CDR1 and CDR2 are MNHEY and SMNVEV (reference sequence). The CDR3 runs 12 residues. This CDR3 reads CASSLGPGEQYF. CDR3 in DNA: TGTGCCAGCAGTTTAGGCCCAGGCGAGCAGTACTTC.

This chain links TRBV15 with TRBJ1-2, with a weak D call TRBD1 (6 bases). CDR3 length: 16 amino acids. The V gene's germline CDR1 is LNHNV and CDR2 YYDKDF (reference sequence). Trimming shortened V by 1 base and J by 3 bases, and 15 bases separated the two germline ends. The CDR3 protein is CATSRGGGRAYYGYTF. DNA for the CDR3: TGTGCCACCAGCAGAGGCGGGGGCAGGGCTTACTATGGCTACACCTTC.

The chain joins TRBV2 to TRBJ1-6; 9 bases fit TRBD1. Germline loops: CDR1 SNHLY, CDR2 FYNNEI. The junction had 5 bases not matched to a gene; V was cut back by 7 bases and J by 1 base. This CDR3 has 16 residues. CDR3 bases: TGTGCCAGCAACACACAGGGGGCATCCTATAATTCACCCCTCCACTTT. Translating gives CASNTQGASYNSPLHF. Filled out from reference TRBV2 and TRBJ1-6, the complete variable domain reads EPEVTQTPSHQVTQMGQEVILRCVPISNHLYFYWYRQILGQKVEFLVSFYNNEISEKSEIFDDQFSVERPDGSNFTLKIRSTKLEDSAMYFCASNTQGASYNSPLHFGNGTRLTVT.

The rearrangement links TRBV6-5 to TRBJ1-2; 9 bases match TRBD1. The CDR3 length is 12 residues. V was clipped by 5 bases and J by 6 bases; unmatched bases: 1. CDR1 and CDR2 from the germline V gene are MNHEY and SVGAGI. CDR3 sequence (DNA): TGTGCCAGCAGTCGGACAGGGGATGGCTACACCTTC. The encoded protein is CASSRTGDGYTF.